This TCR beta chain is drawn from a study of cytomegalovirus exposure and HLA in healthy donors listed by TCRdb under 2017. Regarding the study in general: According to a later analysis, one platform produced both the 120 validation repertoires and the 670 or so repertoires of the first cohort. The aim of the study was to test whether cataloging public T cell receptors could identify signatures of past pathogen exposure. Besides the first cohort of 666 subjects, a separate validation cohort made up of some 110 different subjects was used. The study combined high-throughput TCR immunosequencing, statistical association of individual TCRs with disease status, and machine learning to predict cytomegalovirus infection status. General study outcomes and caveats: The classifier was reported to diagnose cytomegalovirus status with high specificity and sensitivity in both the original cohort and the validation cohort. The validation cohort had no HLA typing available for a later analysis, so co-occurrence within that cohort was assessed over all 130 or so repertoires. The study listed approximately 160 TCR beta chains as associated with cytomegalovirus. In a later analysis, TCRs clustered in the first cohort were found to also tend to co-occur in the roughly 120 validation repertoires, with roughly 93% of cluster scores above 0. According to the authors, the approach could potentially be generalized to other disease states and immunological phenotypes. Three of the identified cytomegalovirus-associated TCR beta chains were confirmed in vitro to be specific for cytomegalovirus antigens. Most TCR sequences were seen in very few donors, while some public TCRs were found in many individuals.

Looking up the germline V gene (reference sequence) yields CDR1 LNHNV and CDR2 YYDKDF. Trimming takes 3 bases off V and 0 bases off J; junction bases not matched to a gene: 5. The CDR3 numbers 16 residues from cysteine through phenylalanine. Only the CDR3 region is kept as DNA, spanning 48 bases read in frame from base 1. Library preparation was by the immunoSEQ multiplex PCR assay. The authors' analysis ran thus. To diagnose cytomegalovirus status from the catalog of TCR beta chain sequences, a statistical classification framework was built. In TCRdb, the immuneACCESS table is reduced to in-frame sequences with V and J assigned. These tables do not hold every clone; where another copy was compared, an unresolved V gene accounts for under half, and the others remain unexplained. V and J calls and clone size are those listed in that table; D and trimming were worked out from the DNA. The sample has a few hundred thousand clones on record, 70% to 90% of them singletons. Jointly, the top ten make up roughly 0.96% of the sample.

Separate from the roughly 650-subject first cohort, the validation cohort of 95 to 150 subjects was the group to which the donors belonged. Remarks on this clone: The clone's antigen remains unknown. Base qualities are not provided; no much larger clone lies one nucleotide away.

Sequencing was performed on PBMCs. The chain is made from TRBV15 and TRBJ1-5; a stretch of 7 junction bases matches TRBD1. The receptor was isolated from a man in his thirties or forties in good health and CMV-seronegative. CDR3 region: CATSSHRGLSNQPQHF. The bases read TGTGCCACCAGCAGCCACAGGGGCCTTAGCAATCAGCCCCAGCATTTT.